These T cell receptor beta chains were read from a single sample in a study of shared clonotypes between healthy human individuals. Only in-frame clones appear in the TCRdb table, and some are missing; sequencing was by immunoSEQ multiplex PCR. The table has 2 million to 3 million clones, approximately 93% seen once. The sequenced sample was naive CD4+ T cells from PBMCs. The source is a man between 18 and 35 years old in good health. Some clones in this sample may be carry-over from other donors' samples. CDR3s include the opening cysteine and the closing phenylalanine or tryptophan. The order of the fields is D gene, clone size, V gene, J gene, CDR3 protein, CDR3 DNA. The D gene is left open where the match is weak. Not every row has a clone size; where given, it reads once, few, many or a size class.

D gene: -; clone size: -; V gene: TRBV7-9; J gene: TRBJ1-3; CDR3 protein: CASSLVVAGNTIYF; CDR3 DNA: TGTGCCAGCAGCTTAGTTGTAGCTGGAAACACCATATATTTT
D gene: TRBD2; clone size: -; V gene: TRBV15; J gene: TRBJ2-7; CDR3 protein: CATSRTSGYEQYF; CDR3 DNA: TGTGCCACCAGCAGGACTAGCGGCTACGAGCAGTACTTC
D gene: TRBD1; clone size: -; V gene: TRBV28; J gene: TRBJ1-4; CDR3 protein: CASRPTGGGEKLFF; CDR3 DNA: TGTGCCAGCAGACCTACAGGGGGCGGTGAAAAACTGTTTTTT
D gene: -; clone size: -; V gene: TRBV5-1; J gene: TRBJ2-5; CDR3 protein: CASRAGSTETQYF; CDR3 DNA: TGCGCCAGCAGGGCGGGTAGTACAGAGACCCAGTACTTC
D gene: TRBD2; clone size: -; V gene: TRBV6-5; J gene: TRBJ2-7; CDR3 protein: CASTRTSGAREQYF; CDR3 DNA: TGTGCCAGCACCCGGACTAGCGGGGCTCGGGAGCAGTACTTC
D gene: TRBD1; clone size: -; V gene: TRBV4-1; J gene: TRBJ2-3; CDR3 protein: CASSTRQGGTDTQYF; CDR3 DNA: TGCGCCAGCAGCACCCGACAGGGCGGCACAGATACGCAGTATTTT
D gene: -; clone size: -; V gene: TRBV7-2; J gene: TRBJ1-1; CDR3 protein: CASSLYYGTMNTEAFF; CDR3 DNA: TGTGCCAGCAGCTTGTATTACGGCACTATGAACACTGAAGCTTTCTTT
D gene: TRBD2; clone size: -; V gene: TRBV2; J gene: TRBJ2-5; CDR3 protein: CASSPLAGGQETQYF; CDR3 DNA: TGTGCCAGCAGTCCTCTAGCGGGAGGGCAAGAGACCCAGTACTTC
D gene: TRBD2; clone size: -; V gene: TRBV4-2; J gene: TRBJ2-1; CDR3 protein: CASSPSTSGIYNEQFF; CDR3 DNA: TGTGCCAGCAGCCCATCGACTAGCGGGATCTACAATGAGCAGTTCTTC
D gene: TRBD2; clone size: -; V gene: TRBV5-8; J gene: TRBJ2-1; CDR3 protein: CASSLAGLAYNEQFF; CDR3 DNA: TGTGCCAGCAGCTTGGCCGGACTAGCGTACAATGAGCAGTTCTTC
D gene: -; clone size: -; V gene: TRBV29-1; J gene: TRBJ1-3; CDR3 protein: CSVEDGDSLGNTIYF; CDR3 DNA: TGCAGCGTTGAAGACGGAGACTCACTTGGAAACACCATATATTTT
D gene: -; clone size: once; V gene: TRBV21-1; J gene: TRBJ2-7; CDR3 protein: CASSKVTGLSYEQYF; CDR3 DNA: TGTGCCAGCAGCAAGGTGACCGGGCTTTCCTACGAGCAGTACTTC
D gene: -; clone size: -; V gene: TRBV7-2; J gene: TRBJ1-1; CDR3 protein: CASSLASQANTEAFF; CDR3 DNA: TGTGCCAGCAGCTTAGCGTCTCAGGCGAACACTGAAGCTTTCTTT
D gene: -; clone size: -; V gene: TRBV28; J gene: TRBJ2-7; CDR3 protein: CASSATSSYEQYF; CDR3 DNA: TGTGCCAGCAGTGCCACCTCCTCCTACGAGCAGTACTTC
D gene: -; clone size: -; V gene: TRBV20-1; J gene: TRBJ2-1; CDR3 protein: CSASSGPRFF; CDR3 DNA: TGCAGTGCTAGCTCGGGACCTCGGTTCTTC
D gene: -; clone size: few; V gene: TRBV19; J gene: TRBJ1-1; CDR3 protein: CASSIKNTEAFF; CDR3 DNA: TGTGCCAGTAGTATCAAGAACACTGAAGCTTTCTTT
D gene: -; clone size: -; V gene: TRBV28; J gene: TRBJ2-5; CDR3 protein: CASRPPGGETQYF; CDR3 DNA: TGTGCCAGCAGACCCCCCGGTGGGGAGACCCAGTACTTC
D gene: TRBD1; clone size: -; V gene: TRBV5-4; J gene: TRBJ1-1; CDR3 protein: CASSPKQGKSTEAFF; CDR3 DNA: TGTGCCAGCAGCCCAAAACAGGGGAAAAGCACTGAAGCTTTCTTT
D gene: -; clone size: once; V gene: TRBV4-3; J gene: TRBJ2-7; CDR3 protein: CASSQATGRSYEQYF; CDR3 DNA: TGCGCCAGCAGCCAAGCGACAGGTCGCTCCTACGAGCAGTACTTC
D gene: -; clone size: -; V gene: TRBV9; J gene: TRBJ1-2; CDR3 protein: CASSPSGGHGYTF; CDR3 DNA: TGTGCCAGCAGCCCATCCGGGGGCCATGGCTACACCTTC
D gene: TRBD1; clone size: -; V gene: TRBV19; J gene: TRBJ1-5; CDR3 protein: CASSLAGTGDQPQHF; CDR3 DNA: TGTGCCAGTAGCTTAGCCGGGACAGGGGATCAGCCCCAGCATTTT
D gene: TRBD1; clone size: -; V gene: TRBV5-4; J gene: TRBJ1-2; CDR3 protein: CASSFGQGTGFASYGYTF; CDR3 DNA: TGTGCCAGCAGCTTCGGACAGGGCACCGGGTTTGCAAGCTATGGCTACACCTTC
D gene: -; clone size: -; V gene: TRBV18; J gene: TRBJ2-3; CDR3 protein: CASSPGGPSHRGTDTQYF; CDR3 DNA: TGTGCCAGCTCACCCGGCGGCCCCAGCCATCGGGGCACAGATACGCAGTATTTT
D gene: -; clone size: -; V gene: TRBV6-1; J gene: TRBJ2-5; CDR3 protein: CASRGTTGRGETQYF; CDR3 DNA: TGTGCCAGCAGGGGGACGACAGGGAGGGGCGAGACCCAGTACTTC
D gene: -; clone size: -; V gene: TRBV6-4; J gene: TRBJ2-1; CDR3 protein: CASSEGGNEQFF; CDR3 DNA: TGTGCCAGCAGTGAAGGGGGAAATGAGCAGTTCTTC
D gene: -; clone size: -; V gene: TRBV10-3; J gene: TRBJ1-2; CDR3 protein: CAIRGDTIIGGYTF; CDR3 DNA: TGTGCCATCCGAGGGGATACGATAATCGGTGGCTACACCTTC
D gene: TRBD1; clone size: -; V gene: TRBV5-1; J gene: TRBJ2-5; CDR3 protein: CASSVPQGAEETQYF; CDR3 DNA: TGCGCCAGCAGCGTACCTCAGGGGGCGGAAGAGACCCAGTACTTC
D gene: -; clone size: -; V gene: TRBV7-9; J gene: TRBJ2-7; CDR3 protein: CAGDLGHPYEQYF; CDR3 DNA: TGTGCCGGGGATCTTGGCCACCCTTACGAGCAGTACTTC
D gene: -; clone size: -; V gene: TRBV10-3; J gene: TRBJ1-1; CDR3 protein: CAISELNTEAFF; CDR3 DNA: TGTGCCATCAGTGAACTGAACACTGAAGCTTTCTTT
D gene: TRBD1; clone size: -; V gene: TRBV7-9; J gene: TRBJ1-1; CDR3 protein: CASSLAAGGGTEAFF; CDR3 DNA: TGTGCCAGCAGCTTAGCGGCAGGGGGTGGCACTGAAGCTTTCTTT
D gene: -; clone size: -; V gene: TRBV4-3; J gene: TRBJ2-7; CDR3 protein: CASSQVPGAYEQYF; CDR3 DNA: TGCGCCAGCAGCCAAGTTCCGGGGGCCTACGAGCAGTACTTC
D gene: TRBD1; clone size: -; V gene: TRBV10-3; J gene: TRBJ2-1; CDR3 protein: CAISEPRRQGRPYNEQFF; CDR3 DNA: TGTGCCATCAGTGAGCCCAGGCGACAGGGAAGACCCTACAATGAGCAGTTCTTC
D gene: -; clone size: -; V gene: TRBV28; J gene: TRBJ1-2; CDR3 protein: CASRGTGTLYYGYTF; CDR3 DNA: TGTGCCAGCAGGGGAACCGGGACCCTCTACTATGGCTACACCTTC
D gene: -; clone size: -; V gene: TRBV7-2; J gene: TRBJ1-5; CDR3 protein: CASRRAGNQPQHF; CDR3 DNA: TGTGCCAGCCGTCGGGCTGGCAATCAGCCCCAGCATTTT
D gene: -; clone size: once; V gene: TRBV6-5; J gene: TRBJ2-7; CDR3 protein: CASSRRGSARTEQYF; CDR3 DNA: TGTGCCAGCAGTCGAAGGGGGAGCGCCAGGACAGAGCAGTACTTC
D gene: TRBD1; clone size: -; V gene: TRBV7-8; J gene: TRBJ1-1; CDR3 protein: CASSLGLRQGRGTEAFF; CDR3 DNA: TGTGCCAGCAGCTTAGGACTTCGACAGGGGAGGGGAACTGAAGCTTTCTTT
D gene: -; clone size: -; V gene: TRBV6-5; J gene: TRBJ1-1; CDR3 protein: CASTNGGVGNTEAFF; CDR3 DNA: TGTGCCAGCACCAACGGGGGGGTCGGGAACACTGAAGCTTTCTTT
D gene: -; clone size: -; V gene: TRBV6-1; J gene: TRBJ2-1; CDR3 protein: CASTPGGSYNEQFF; CDR3 DNA: TGTGCCAGCACCCCGGGCGGCTCCTACAATGAGCAGTTCTTC
D gene: TRBD1; clone size: -; V gene: TRBV5-4; J gene: TRBJ2-6; CDR3 protein: CASSFLGQAGANVLTF; CDR3 DNA: TGTGCCAGCAGTTTTCTTGGACAGGCTGGGGCCAACGTCCTGACTTTC
D gene: -; clone size: -; V gene: TRBV9; J gene: TRBJ2-2; CDR3 protein: CASSVGVAGPTGELFF; CDR3 DNA: TGTGCCAGCAGCGTAGGGGTTGCCGGTCCCACCGGGGAGCTGTTTTTT
D gene: -; clone size: -; V gene: TRBV11-3; J gene: TRBJ2-2; CDR3 protein: CASSLDGYGGHTGELFF; CDR3 DNA: TGTGCCAGCAGCTTAGACGGATATGGAGGTCACACCGGGGAGCTGTTTTTT
D gene: -; clone size: -; V gene: TRBV29-1; J gene: TRBJ2-7; CDR3 protein: CSVEDPGQRNHEQYF; CDR3 DNA: TGCAGCGTTGAAGATCCGGGACAACGAAACCACGAGCAGTACTTC
D gene: -; clone size: -; V gene: TRBV25-1; J gene: TRBJ2-1; CDR3 protein: CASSELGATGDEQFF; CDR3 DNA: TGTGCCAGCAGTGAACTGGGGGCAACGGGTGATGAGCAGTTCTTC
D gene: -; clone size: -; V gene: TRBV11-3; J gene: TRBJ2-7; CDR3 protein: CASSRRHSYEQYF; CDR3 DNA: TGTGCCAGCAGCCGAAGACATTCATACGAGCAGTACTTC
D gene: TRBD1; clone size: -; V gene: TRBV7-2; J gene: TRBJ2-2; CDR3 protein: CASSWIDRAGTGELFF; CDR3 DNA: TGTGCCAGCAGCTGGATAGACAGGGCAGGCACCGGGGAGCTGTTTTTT
D gene: TRBD1; clone size: -; V gene: TRBV5-8; J gene: TRBJ2-1; CDR3 protein: CASSSGRGQGSYNEQFF; CDR3 DNA: TGTGCCAGCAGCTCTGGGAGAGGACAGGGATCCTACAATGAGCAGTTCTTC
D gene: TRBD1; clone size: -; V gene: TRBV15; J gene: TRBJ2-1; CDR3 protein: CATSRVGTGGDEQFF; CDR3 DNA: TGTGCCACCAGCAGGGTTGGGACAGGTGGCGATGAGCAGTTCTTC
D gene: -; clone size: -; V gene: TRBV6-5; J gene: TRBJ1-1; CDR3 protein: CASSRASGAEAFF; CDR3 DNA: TGTGCCAGCAGTCGGGCCTCGGGGGCTGAAGCTTTCTTT
D gene: -; clone size: -; V gene: TRBV2; J gene: TRBJ2-5; CDR3 protein: CASSAHQYQETQYF; CDR3 DNA: TGTGCCAGCAGCGCGCATCAGTACCAAGAGACCCAGTACTTC
D gene: -; clone size: -; V gene: TRBV28; J gene: TRBJ1-1; CDR3 protein: CASSSTGLNTEAFF; CDR3 DNA: TGTGCCAGCAGTTCAACAGGGTTGAACACTGAAGCTTTCTTT
D gene: -; clone size: -; V gene: TRBV6-6; J gene: TRBJ1-1; CDR3 protein: CASRRTEGYTEAFF; CDR3 DNA: TGTGCCAGCAGGAGGACAGAGGGATACACTGAAGCTTTCTTT
D gene: TRBD1; clone size: -; V gene: TRBV11-1; J gene: TRBJ2-5; CDR3 protein: CASSPHRGQETQYF; CDR3 DNA: TGTGCCAGCAGCCCACACAGGGGGCAAGAGACCCAGTACTTC